This T cell receptor (beta chain) was recorded in a study of CD8+ T cells in alopecia areata. For the study at large: For 6 to 18 months, tofacitinib was taken, and 6 months off drug followed.

The treatment here: oral pan-JAK inhibitor, 5-10 mg twice daily. Collection of lesional scalp punch biopsies and peripheral blood was performed in alopecia areata patients. Study-level points and caveats: Tofacitinib yielded significantly lower scalp clonality and fewer expanded CD8+ clones among the top 100. Mouse data revealed clearer TCR sharing than patient data did, a gap possibly tied to HLA.

Sequencing relied on a cDNA template that was reverse transcribed from extracted RNA. Produced via immunoSEQ multiplex PCR; TCRdb's table is partial and in-frame only. This table holds about 180,000 clones, 51% found once. Comments on this clone: The antigen remains unidentified.

The sequenced sample was CD8+ T cells sorted from blood, obtained around week 53, from a patient treated with tofacitinib. This clonotype was sampled from a human donor with alopecia areata.

CDR3 loop: CASRSYSYEQYF. CDR3 nucleotides: TGTGCCAGCAGATCCTACTCCTACGAGCAGTACTTC. V and J are TRBV7-9 and TRBJ2-7; no clear D. V dropped 6 bases and J dropped 0 bases, with 6 bases sitting between them. This CDR3 is 12 amino acids long. CDR1 is SEHNR and CDR2 is FQNEAQ in the germline V gene (reference sequence).